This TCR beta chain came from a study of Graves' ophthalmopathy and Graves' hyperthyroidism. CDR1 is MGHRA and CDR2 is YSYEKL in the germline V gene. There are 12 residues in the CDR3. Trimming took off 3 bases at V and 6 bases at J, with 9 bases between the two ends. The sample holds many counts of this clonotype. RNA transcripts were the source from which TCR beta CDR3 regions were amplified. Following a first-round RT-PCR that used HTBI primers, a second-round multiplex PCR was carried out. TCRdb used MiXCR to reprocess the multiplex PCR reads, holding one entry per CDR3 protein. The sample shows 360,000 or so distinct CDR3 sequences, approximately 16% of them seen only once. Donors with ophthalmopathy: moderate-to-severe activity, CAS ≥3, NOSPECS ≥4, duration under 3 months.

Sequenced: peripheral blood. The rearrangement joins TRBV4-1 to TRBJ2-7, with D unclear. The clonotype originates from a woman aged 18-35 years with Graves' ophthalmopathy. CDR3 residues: CASSQDLGEQYF. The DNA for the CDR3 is TGCGCCAGCAGCCAGGACCTGGGCGAGCAGTACTTC.